The 10 T cell receptor beta chains given below trace back to one sample, sequenced in a study of blood T cell repertoires in COVID-19. Produced via immunoSEQ multiplex PCR; TCRdb's table is partial and in-frame only. The sample lists over 250,000 clones, roughly 90% seen once, with less than 2% in the top ten. The specimen sequenced was PBMCs or T cells enriched from blood (not recorded which). These receptors were collected from a woman aged 60 to 75 who had recovered from COVID-19.

The chain recombines TRBV24-1 with TRBJ1-2, with D unclear. V was clipped by 7 bases and J by 3 bases, with 8 bases between them. Germline assignment: CDR1 KGHDR and CDR2 SFDVKD. CDR3 size: 12 residues. The CDR3 is CATSRSYYGYTF. CDR3 nucleotide sequence: TGTGCCACCAGCAGATCCTACTATGGCTACACCTTC.

The chain combines TRBV19 with TRBJ2-1; 7 positions match TRBD2. The germline V gene encodes CDR1 LNHDA and CDR2 SQIVND (reference sequence). The CDR3 runs to 17 residues. The trim removed 7 bases at V and 6 bases at J, leaving 18 bases unmatched. The CDR3 is CASTYMGGTGPSNEQFF. The CDR3 DNA reads TGTGCCAGTACCTACATGGGGGGGACTGGGCCTTCCAATGAGCAGTTCTTC. Using reference TRBV19 and TRBJ2-1 for the parts outside the CDR3, the full variable domain is DGGITQSPKYLFRKEGQNVTLSCEQNLNHDAMYWYRQDPGQGLRLIYYSQIVNDFQKGDIAEGYSVSREKKESFPLTVTSAQKNPTAFYLCASTYMGGTGPSNEQFFGPGTRLTVL.

J is TRBJ2-1 and V is TRBV27; 8 bases map to TRBD2. Germline values: CDR1 MNHEY, CDR2 SMNVEV (reference sequence). Trimming took 5 bases from V and 2 from J; bases not matched to a gene: 5. The length of the CDR3 is 15 residues. CDR3 protein: CASSPGSGTYNEQFF. Here the CDR3 DNA reads TGTGCCAGCAGTCCGGGTAGCGGGACCTACAATGAGCAGTTCTTC.

This sequence joins TRBV2 and TRBJ1-5, with D perhaps matching TRBD1 (5 bases). V dropped 4 bases and J dropped 6 bases, with 16 bases sitting between them. The CDR3 is 15 amino acids. Germline V gives CDR1 SNHLY, CDR2 FYNNEI. The CDR3 bases are TGTGCCAGCAGTGGGGGGGAAGGACCAGGTCAGCCCCAGCATTTT. This sequence encodes CASSGGEGPGQPQHF.

The CDR3 reads CASSLLRTSGGQFF. In DNA, the CDR3 is TGTGCCAGCAGCCTTCTCAGGACTAGCGGGGGGCAGTTCTTC. J is TRBJ2-1 and V is TRBV11-2, with 13 bases fitting TRBD2. Unmatched junction bases numbered 7, after V lost 5 bases and J lost 12 bases. Germline CDR1 is SGHAT and CDR2 is FQNNGV. The CDR3 is 14 amino acids.

The chain joins TRBV10-2 to TRBJ1-4, with 7 bases lining up with TRBD1. V lost 6 bases and J lost 6; bases outside the gene matches: 10. CDR3 length: 15 residues. Germline V gene lookup returns CDR1 WSHSY and CDR2 SAAADI. CDR3 loop: CASRTGSRWDEKLFF. The CDR3 bases are TGCGCCAGCAGGACAGGGTCGAGGTGGGATGAAAAACTGTTTTTT.

The rearrangement uses TRBV19 and TRBJ1-4, with D maybe TRBD1 (5 bases). The CDR3 spans 15 residues. The germline V gene has CDR1 LNHDA and CDR2 SQIVND (reference sequence). Trimming cost V 6 bases and J 6 bases, with 17 bases left between them. The CDR3 protein is CASRLQAVGYEKLFF. The CDR3 DNA reads as TGTGCCAGTAGATTACAGGCCGTGGGGTATGAAAAACTGTTTTTT.

This clone was seen only once. The chain links TRBV9 to TRBJ2-1; TRBD2 matches 13 bases. With 6 bases clipped from V and 8 bases from J, the junction kept 8 bases outside the gene matches. The germline gives CDR1 SGDLS, CDR2 YYNGEE. This CDR3 comprises 15 residues. In nucleotides, the CDR3 is TGTGCCAGCACCGAGGGACTAGCGGGGTTCGATGAGCAGTTCTTC. Translated: CASTEGLAGFDEQFF.

The chain couples TRBV14 to TRBJ2-7; 8 bases are a match to TRBD1. This CDR3 has 19 residues. The junction had 16 bases not matched to a gene; V was cut back by 0 bases and J by 3 bases. Germline V lookup: CDR1 SGHDN, CDR2 FVKESK. This CDR3 is CASSQDTGQGRLSGYEQYF. In nucleotides, the CDR3 is TGTGCCAGCAGCCAAGATACAGGACAGGGCCGTTTGAGTGGCTACGAGCAGTACTTC.

The genes are TRBV11-2 and TRBJ1-2, with a tentative D call TRBD1 (5 bases). CDR3 length: 13 amino acids. Trimming pared 1 base from V and 13 bases from J, leaving 16 bases between. Germline V gives CDR1 SGHAT, CDR2 FQNNGV. The DNA for the CDR3 is TGTGCCAGCAGCTTAGGGCGGGGGAGCGGGGTCACCTTC. This codes for CASSLGRGSGVTF.